This section outlines one T cell receptor beta chain sequence together with its context. The antigen remains unidentified. The source of the sample is a study of T cell responses to AZD1222 COVID-19 vaccine. Findings and caveats of the study: Donors in the cohort were predominantly white British and more often female, and clonal diversity was possibly underestimated. With dominance at 160-218 and 743-854, vaccine-associated CD4 TCRs spanned spike. Repertoire sampling happened only post peak T cell response. Baseline serology detected seropositivity in only a handful of AZD1222 recipients.

The assay was immunoSEQ multiplex PCR, and TCRdb's table has in-frame clones only and misses some. The sample holds about 120,000 clones, roughly 85% seen once. Germline V lookup: CDR1 MGHRA, CDR2 YSYEKL. The V end lost 0 bases, the J end lost 4 bases, and 7 bases lay between the germline ends. This CDR3 comprises 13 residues. V gene TRBV4-1 combines with J gene TRBJ2-7; D is unresolved. The TCR was taken from an adult in good health. The source was peripheral blood, collected on day 0 of MenACWY control vaccination. The DNA for the CDR3 is TGCGCCAGCAGCCAAGATCGATTTTACGAGCAGTACTTC. This gives the protein CASSQDRFYEQYF.